Listed here are 18 T cell receptor beta chains from one sample, sequenced in a study of CD8+ T cells in alopecia areata. Once RNA had been extracted, it was reverse transcribed into cDNA to act as the sequencing template. The data were produced by immunoSEQ multiplex PCR, yet TCRdb's version contains in-frame clones alone and is incomplete. The sample lists 200,000 to 250,000 clones, 50% to 60% occurring once. Sequenced here: CD4+ T cells sorted from blood, sampled at week 0. Every receptor here comes from a human donor with alopecia areata.

The CDR3 here is CAWSVPGGPNYGYTF. Written as DNA, the CDR3 is TGTGCCTGGAGTGTACCGGGGGGTCCTAACTATGGCTACACCTTC. V and J are TRBV30 and TRBJ1-2, with D perhaps TRBD1 (5 bases). This CDR3 spans 15 amino acids. From germline, CDR1 is GTSNPN and CDR2 SVGIG (reference sequence). V was trimmed by 0 bases and J by 0 bases, leaving 11 bases between them.

The CDR3 loop reads CASSYSGGDSYEQYF. CDR3 nucleotide sequence: TGTGCCAGCAGCTATAGCGGGGGCGATTCCTACGAGCAGTACTTC. The chain links TRBV27 to TRBJ2-7; 9 bases map to TRBD2. Germline V lookup: CDR1 MNHEY, CDR2 SMNVEV (reference sequence). This CDR3 has 15 residues. V trimming: 6 bases; J trimming: 1 base; junction bases outside the gene matches: 7.

This clone was detected a few times. The chain employs TRBV7-6 and TRBJ1-1; no reliable D call. Trimming removed 4 bases at V and 1 base at J, with 7 bases between. The CDR3 is 13 residues long. Germline V gene lookup returns CDR1 SGHVS and CDR2 FNYEAQ. This CDR3 is CASSSDQNTEAFF. CDR3 DNA: TGTGCCAGCAGCTCTGACCAGAACACTGAAGCTTTCTTT.

Note on this clone: This specimen includes other DNA sequences encoding the same CDR3. The chain combines TRBV29-1 with TRBJ1-1; D not certain. This CDR3 is 11 amino acids long. Per the germline V gene, CDR1 is SQVTM and CDR2 is ANQGSEA. V was shortened by 4 bases and J by 1 base, with 4 bases between the two germline ends. The DNA of the CDR3 is TGCAGCGTTGTGGGGAACACTGAAGCTTTCTTT. Residues: CSVVGNTEAFF.

This clone was detected a few times. The CDR3: CAWTRVAPRGQFF. In nucleotides, the CDR3 is TGTGCCTGGACGAGGGTCGCCCCACGGGGGCAGTTCTTC. The chain recombines TRBV30 with TRBJ2-1; weak D call: TRBD2 (5 bases). Trimming cost V 4 bases and J 12 bases, with 19 bases left between them. Germline V CDR1 and CDR2: GTSNPN, SVGIG (reference sequence). The CDR3 length is 13 residues.

This clone was picked up a small number of times. J is TRBJ2-3 and V is TRBV7-3; no firm D call. Trimming left V 5 bases short and J 0 bases short, with 6 bases between. Germline loops: CDR1 SGHTA, CDR2 FQGTGA. CDR3 length: 13 amino acids. CDR3 residues: CASSPPSTDTQYF. The CDR3 DNA is TGTGCCAGCAGCCCCCCGAGCACAGATACGCAGTATTTT.

This clone came up a few times. The chain has TRBV5-1 and TRBJ2-3; D uncertain. Trimming took off 0 bases at V and 4 bases at J, with 3 bases between the two ends. The CDR3 is made up of 12 amino acids. Germline values: CDR1 SGHRS, CDR2 YFSETQ. The CDR3 is CASSLVADTQYF. In DNA, the CDR3 is TGCGCCAGCAGCTTGGTGGCAGATACGCAGTATTTT.

The rearrangement joins TRBV4-1 to TRBJ1-5, with 7 nucleotides matching TRBD1. V shed 1 base and J 3 bases; nucleotides not matched to a gene: 9. The germline gives CDR1 MGHRA, CDR2 YSYEKL. This CDR3 spans 17 amino acids. CDR3: CASSQVFPGGANQPQHF. The CDR3 DNA reads TGCGCCAGCAGCCAAGTGTTCCCAGGGGGTGCCAATCAGCCCCAGCATTTT.

This CDR3 reads CSVAVVQGNTEAFF. CDR3 nucleotide sequence: TGCAGCGTTGCGGTGGTTCAGGGGAACACTGAAGCTTTCTTT. The chain employs TRBV29-1 and TRBJ1-1, with a weak D call TRBD1 (5 bases). This CDR3 is 14 amino acids long. Germline loops: CDR1 SQVTM, CDR2 ANQGSEA. Trimming pared 4 bases from V and 1 base from J, leaving 13 bases between.

About this clone: The sample carries other DNA sequences with the same CDR3. The chain is built from TRBV20-1 and TRBJ1-1; D is undetermined. Germline lookup yields CDR1 DFQATT and CDR2 SNEGSKA (reference sequence). CDR3 length equals 11 residues. V lost 2 bases, J lost 2 bases, and 3 bases lay in between. The CDR3 coding sequence is TGCAGTGCTAGACCTAACACTGAAGCTTTCTTT. Residues: CSARPNTEAFF.

Only a few counts were recorded for this clone. J is TRBJ1-1 and V is TRBV30; 7 nucleotides match TRBD1. The CDR3 runs to 14 residues. Germline CDR1 reads GTSNPN; CDR2 reads SVGIG (reference sequence). With 2 bases clipped from V and 5 bases from J, the junction kept 8 bases outside the gene matches. CDR3 nucleotide sequence: TGTGCCTGGAGTTCTACAGGGGTGGAAACTGAAGCTTTCTTT. This encodes CAWSSTGVETEAFF.

The J gene is TRBJ1-2, the V gene TRBV5-6, with D maybe TRBD1 (5 bases). Trimming cost V 4 bases and J 1 base, with 11 bases left between them. Germline V gene lookup returns CDR1 SGHDT and CDR2 YYEEEE. CDR3 length: 14 residues. The CDR3 DNA sequence: TGTGCCAGCAGCGGGGACGCTAGTAACTATGGCTACACCTTC. This codes for CASSGDASNYGYTF.

V gene TRBV2 combines with J gene TRBJ1-2; 7 bases align to TRBD1. Germline trimming cut 7 bases from V and 8 bases from J; bases unmatched to any gene: 13. Looked up from germline, CDR1 is SNHLY and CDR2 is FYNNEI. The CDR3 sequence is 14 residues long. In nucleotides, the CDR3 is TGTGCCAGCACCGGACAGGTGGGGGTTAGCGGCTACACCTTC. Its translation is CASTGQVGVSGYTF.

This clone was detected only once. The chain recombines TRBV7-8 with TRBJ1-4, with TRBD1 matching over 9 bases. Germline V gene sequence: CDR1 SGHVS, CDR2 FQNEAQ. V lost 3 bases, J lost 1 base, and 6 bases stayed unmatched. The CDR3 covers 17 residues. The CDR3 coding sequence is TGTGCCAGCAGCTTTACAGGGGGCGGTGGAACTAATGAAAAACTGTTTTTT. This sequence encodes CASSFTGGGGTNEKLFF. Drawing the rest from reference TRBV7-8 and TRBJ1-4, the complete variable domain is GAGVSQSPRYKVAKRGQDVALRCDPISGHVSLFWYQQALGQGPEFLTYFQNEAQLDKSGLPSDRFFAERPEGSVSTLKIQRTQQEDSAVYLCASSFTGGGGTNEKLFFGSGTQLSVL.

As for this clone: Other DNA sequences in the same sample also yield this CDR3. In nucleotides, the CDR3 is TGTGCCAGCAGCCTAGACAGGGTTCCCTACGAGCAGTACTTC. Its protein is CASSLDRVPYEQYF. This chain links TRBV7-9 with TRBJ2-7; TRBD1 aligns across 7 bases. The germline CDR1 and CDR2 sequences are SEHNR and FQNEAQ (reference sequence). Trimming at V came to 5 bases and at J to 2 bases, leaving 6 bases not matched to a gene. This CDR3 contains 14 residues. Together with reference TRBV7-9 and TRBJ2-7, the CDR3 gives the full variable domain: DTGVSQNPRHKITKRGQNVTFRCDPISEHNRLYWYRQTLGQGPEFLTYFQNEAQLEKSRLLSDRFSAERPKGSFSTLEIQRTEQGDSAMYLCASSLDRVPYEQYFGPGTRLTVT.

This sequence joins TRBV18 and TRBJ1-1; no reliable D call. V gave up 5 bases and J gave up 0 bases, with 7 bases separating them. Per the germline V gene, CDR1 is KGHSH and CDR2 is LQKENI. This CDR3 comprises 13 residues. CDR3 residues: CASSVGMNTEAFF. The CDR3, as DNA: TGTGCCAGCTCAGTCGGTATGAACACTGAAGCTTTCTTT.

The J gene is TRBJ2-7, the V gene TRBV7-9; D remains unclear. The germline CDR1 and CDR2 sequences are SEHNR and FQNEAQ (reference sequence). Trimming shortened V by 3 bases and J by 2 bases, and 8 bases separated the two germline ends. CDR3 length: 13 amino acids. This chain's CDR3 is CASSLWGTYEQYF. CDR3 nucleotides: TGTGCCAGCAGCTTGTGGGGAACCTACGAGCAGTACTTC.

This clone was found a few times. This rearrangement joins TRBV5-6 to TRBJ2-2; TRBD1 matches at 8 bases. Unmatched junction bases numbered 9, after V lost 4 bases and J lost 4 bases. The CDR3 consists of 16 residues. CDR1 and CDR2 from the germline V gene are SGHDT and YYEEEE. The CDR3 spells CASSPRQGLGTGELFF. In DNA form, the CDR3 reads TGTGCCAGCAGCCCCCGACAGGGGCTGGGCACCGGGGAGCTGTTTTTT.